Detailed here is one T cell receptor (beta chain). In this sample, this clonotype turned up a few times. Its antigen is unknown. Base-call qualities are not available, and no considerably larger clone is one nucleotide away. These data come from a study of T-cell reconstitution after alpha-beta-depleted transplantation in children (dated by TCRdb to 2016 to 2017). Background for the entire study: Using TCR repertoire profiling, the study quantitatively followed how T-cell immune reconstitution unfolded in children after TCRalphabeta/CD19-depleted allogeneic hematopoietic cell transplantation.

The method behind the library was PCR. TCRdb records Illumina HiSeq 2500 as the sequencer. TCR libraries were prepared with molecular barcoding, using unique molecular identifiers to normalize TCRbeta repertoire quantification. The raw public data were reprocessed by TCRdb itself: fastp quality trimming at Q25, MiXCR clonotype calling, in-frame beta chains only. Rows matching on CDR3 protein sequence are summarized as one entry with the most common DNA and genes. Counted in this sample were roughly 400,000 distinct CDR3 sequences; just over 20% of them appeared once. Of the sample, 3% to 4% falls within the top ten clones. V has 1 base trimmed and J has 7 bases trimmed; junction bases matching no gene number 8. Sequences DFQATT (CDR1) and SNEGSKA (CDR2) are obtained from the germline V gene (reference sequence). Including the terminal cysteine and phenylalanine, the CDR3 comprises 15 residues. This entry keeps only the CDR3 DNA: 45 bases, framed from base 1.

The TCR was taken from a human donor who donated a stem cell graft to a child with acute myeloid leukemia. The chain is encoded by TRBV20-1 joined to TRBJ2-1, with 9 middle bases fitting TRBD2. The sequences come from PBMCs from the stem cell graft donor, collected from the stem cell graft. The CDR3 reads as follows: CSARAVSGSWNEQFF. The sequenced DNA: TGCAGTGCTAGAGCCGTTAGCGGGAGTTGGAATGAGCAGTTCTTC.